The 30 T cell receptor beta chains below were found in one sample sequenced in a study of cytomegalovirus exposure and HLA in healthy donors. Researchers ran the PCR with 60 Vbeta and 13 Jbeta primers. The data were produced by immunoSEQ multiplex PCR, yet TCRdb's version contains in-frame clones alone and is incomplete. The sample contains about 260,000 clones, under 80% of which appear only once. The sample taken for sequencing was PBMCs. These receptors were collected from a female donor in good health and CMV-seronegative.

The rearrangement uses TRBV5-4 and TRBJ2-1, with TRBD2 matching over 9 bases. V trimming: 4 bases; J trimming: 3 bases; junction bases outside the gene matches: 8. Germline lookup yields CDR1 SGHNT and CDR2 YYREEE (reference sequence). The CDR3 contains 16 residues. The CDR3 region is CASSTPGTSSYNEQFF. CDR3 nucleotide sequence: TGTGCCAGCAGCACGCCAGGGACTAGCAGCTACAATGAGCAGTTCTTC.

The chain is built from TRBV28 and TRBJ2-1; 14 bases align to TRBD2. Unmatched junction bases numbered 10, after V lost 5 bases and J lost 1 base. This CDR3 region has 19 residues. Germline CDR1 and CDR2: MDHEN and SYDVKM. The CDR3 DNA reads TGTGCCAGCAGTATCCGACTAGCGGGAGGGCTGGGGTCCTACAATGAGCAGTTCTTC. This translates into CASSIRLAGGLGSYNEQFF.

A few counts support this clone. It is likely a read error, because the conserved phenylalanine at the end of the CDR3 is missing. The rearrangement joins TRBV6-1 to TRBJ2-7, with 12 bases lining up with TRBD2. The germline V gene has CDR1 MNHNS and CDR2 SASEGT. The junction had 2 bases not matched to a gene; V was cut back by 8 bases and J by 0 bases. This CDR3 contains 14 residues. CDR3 region: CASQLAGGSYEQYL. The CDR3 DNA reads as TGTGCCAGCCAACTAGCGGGAGGCTCCTACGAGCAGTACCTC.

This clone has only one observation. The chain couples TRBV2 to TRBJ2-1, with 8 bases that match TRBD2. CDR1 and CDR2 from the germline V gene are SNHLY and FYNNEI. The trim removed 7 bases at V and 4 bases at J, leaving 12 bases unmatched. This CDR3 has 16 residues. CDR3 coding DNA: TGTGCCAGCATCCTCGCGGGTACTAGCGGATACAATGAGCAGTTCTTC. It specifies CASILAGTSGYNEQFF.

V usage is TRBV25-1 and J usage is TRBJ1-2; D call uncertain. V was pared by 3 bases and J by 2 bases, with 10 bases between. CDR3 length equals 14 residues. Germline CDR1 and CDR2: MGHDK and SYGVNS. CDR3 coding DNA: TGTGCCAGCAGTGATATAAGGAGGAACTATGGCTACACCTTC. Translation: CASSDIRRNYGYTF.

The genes are TRBV19 and TRBJ2-1; possible D gene TRBD1, 6 bases. The V gene lost 8 bases and the J gene lost 4 bases, with 15 bases spanning the gap. The germline V gene encodes CDR1 LNHDA and CDR2 SQIVND (reference sequence). This CDR3 has 14 residues. CDR3 protein: CASRGGPQYNEQFF. The CDR3 DNA follows: TGTGCCAGTCGTGGGGGCCCACAATACAATGAGCAGTTCTTC.

This clone appeared a single time. This chain joins TRBV13 and TRBJ1-2; TRBD1 might be the D (6 bases). Germline lookup yields CDR1 PRHDT and CDR2 FYEKMQ (reference sequence). The CDR3 runs to 16 residues. Trimming removed 0 bases at V and 0 bases at J, with 11 bases between. The CDR3, as DNA: TGTGCCAGCAGCTTAGGGGGGGGGCTAGCTAACTATGGCTACACCTTC. Translation gives CASSLGGGLANYGYTF.

This clone showed up just a few times. The chain carries TRBV5-4 and TRBJ2-1, with 10 bases aligning to TRBD2. V gave up 3 bases and J gave up 6 bases; unmatched junction bases: 18. Germline V gene sequence: CDR1 SGHNT, CDR2 YYREEE (reference sequence). The CDR3 spans 19 residues. The CDR3 bases are TGTGCCAGCAGCTACCCCGGACAGTTGGCTAGCGGGAGCCTCAATGAGCAGTTCTTC. This translates into CASSYPGQLASGSLNEQFF.

J is TRBJ2-1 and V is TRBV28; perhaps TRBD1 as D (5 bases). The CDR3 is 14 amino acids. Germline loops: CDR1 MDHEN, CDR2 SYDVKM. Trimming took off 2 bases at V and 6 bases at J, with 11 bases between the two ends. CDR3 sequence reads: CASSLGYRGNEQFF. CDR3 nucleotide sequence: TGTGCCAGCAGTTTAGGTTATAGGGGCAATGAGCAGTTCTTC.

V is TRBV19 and J is TRBJ2-7; the match to TRBD2 covers 9 bases. The CDR3 spans 14 residues. Germline loops: CDR1 LNHDA, CDR2 SQIVND (reference sequence). Trimming cost V 6 bases and J 0 bases; bases outside gene matches: 3. CDR3 sequence (DNA): TGTGCCAGTAGCGCTAGCGGGGTCTCCTACGAGCAGTACTTC. Protein product: CASSASGVSYEQYF. The full variable domain, completed using reference TRBV19 and TRBJ2-7, is DGGITQSPKYLFRKEGQNVTLSCEQNLNHDAMYWYRQDPGQGLRLIYYSQIVNDFQKGDIAEGYSVSREKKESFPLTVTSAQKNPTAFYLCASSASGVSYEQYFGPGTRLTVT.

The J gene is TRBJ1-5, the V gene TRBV28; D might be TRBD1 (5 bases). Germline V CDR1 and CDR2: MDHEN, SYDVKM. The CDR3 runs to 14 residues. Trimming pared 3 bases from V and 5 bases from J, leaving 11 bases between. This chain's CDR3 is CASSLGGTYQPQHF. The CDR3 DNA reads TGTGCCAGCAGTTTGGGGGGGACGTATCAGCCCCAGCATTTT.

This chain links TRBV5-1 with TRBJ1-2; D is uncertain. The germline V gene has CDR1 SGHRS and CDR2 YFSETQ. The CDR3 covers 13 residues. V was pared by 4 bases and J by 2 bases, with 9 bases between. The CDR3 loop reads CASSLYENYGYTF. The CDR3 nucleotides are TGCGCCAGCAGCCTTTACGAGAACTATGGCTACACCTTC. Full variable domain (remainder filled in from reference TRBV5-1 and TRBJ1-2): KAGVTQTPRYLIKTRGQQVTLSCSPISGHRSVSWYQQTPGQGLQFLFEYFSETQRNKGNFPGRFSGRQFSNSRSEMNVSTLELGDSALYLCASSLYENYGYTFGSGTRLTVV.

The rearrangement uses TRBV18 and TRBJ2-5, with 12 bases fitting TRBD1. The CDR3 contains 13 residues. Germline V gives CDR1 KGHSH, CDR2 LQKENI. The J segment lost 13 bases and the V segment lost 6 bases, leaving 9 bases of the junction unmatched. The DNA of the CDR3 is TGTGCCAGCTCCCCGGGACAGGGGGCGGATTTGTACTTC. Its translation is CASSPGQGADLYF.

In this sample, this clone turned up a few times. This chain links TRBV18 with TRBJ2-5, with D perhaps TRBD2 (6 bases). Germline V gene sequence: CDR1 KGHSH, CDR2 LQKENI. Trimming cost V 8 bases and J 5 bases, with 12 bases left between them. The CDR3 totals 12 residues. The CDR3 region is CASRTGRETQYF. The DNA for the CDR3 is TGTGCCAGCCGCACGGGGAGGGAGACCCAGTACTTC.

This clone has only a few counts. The rearrangement links TRBV5-5 to TRBJ1-3; D might be TRBD1 (5 bases). The germline V gene encodes CDR1 SGHKS and CDR2 YYEKEE (reference sequence). The CDR3 runs 14 residues. Trimming took 6 bases from V and 4 from J, leaving 14 bases between them. The CDR3 protein is CASMVEGFGNTIYF. CDR3 sequence (DNA): TGTGCCAGCATGGTGGAGGGGTTCGGAAACACCATATATTTT.

The sample holds one count of this clone. The chain has TRBV7-2 and TRBJ2-1, with 7 positions matching TRBD1. Germline lookup yields CDR1 SGHTA and CDR2 FQGNSA. After removal of 5 bases from V and 5 bases from J, the junction contained 9 bases not matched to a gene. CDR3 length: 15 amino acids. The CDR3 protein is CASSGQRGRNNEQFF. CDR3 bases: TGTGCCAGCAGCGGACAAAGGGGGCGAAACAATGAGCAGTTCTTC. The full variable domain, completed using reference TRBV7-2 and TRBJ2-1, is GAGVSQSPSNKVTEKGKDVELRCDPISGHTALYWYRQSLGQGLEFLIYFQGNSAPDKSGLPSDRFSAERTGGSVSTLTIQRTQQEDSAVYLCASSGQRGRNNEQFFGPGTRLTVL.

The chain recombines TRBV13 with TRBJ2-5, with 9 positions matching TRBD1. The J call may be incorrect, as the DNA end agrees better with TRBJ2-7. Germline CDR1 is PRHDT and CDR2 is FYEKMQ (reference sequence). The CDR3 is 16 residues long. Here the CDR3 reads CASSSRGGTGTYEQYF. The DNA of the CDR3 is TGTGCCAGCAGCTCTAGAGGGGGGACAGGGACCTACGAGCAGTACTTC.

The chain recombines TRBV5-1 with TRBJ2-1; TRBD2 matches 16 bases. The V segment lost 2 bases and the J segment 4 bases; nucleotides outside the gene matches: 9. The CDR3 totals 19 residues. Germline CDR1 SGHRS, CDR2 YFSETQ. The CDR3 DNA follows: TGCGCCAGCAGCTTAGGGACTAGCGGGAGGGCCACCCAGTACAATGAGCAGTTCTTC. Its translation: CASSLGTSGRATQYNEQFF.

This chain links TRBV15 with TRBJ2-7, with 8 bases lining up with TRBD1. Germline V gene lookup returns CDR1 LNHNV and CDR2 YYDKDF (reference sequence). V was clipped by 1 base and J by 5 bases; unmatched bases: 7. The CDR3 loop spans 15 amino acids. The CDR3 bases are TGTGCCACCAGCAGAGCCGCGGACAGGGACGACGAGCAGTACTTC. Protein sequence: CATSRAADRDDEQYF.

The V gene is TRBV7-6, the J gene TRBJ2-5, with 15 nucleotides matching TRBD2. J was trimmed by 4 bases and V by 1 base; bases with no gene match: 4. Germline loops: CDR1 SGHVS, CDR2 FNYEAQ. The CDR3 sequence is 17 residues long. This CDR3 is CASSLVGLAGGGETQYF. DNA of the CDR3: TGTGCCAGCAGCTTAGTGGGACTAGCGGGAGGAGGAGAGACCCAGTACTTC.

The CDR3 DNA follows: TGTGCCAGCAGCTTCCTCCCGGGACAGACTGGTGGGGAGCAGTACTTC. Translation gives CASSFLPGQTGGEQYF. The rearrangement joins TRBV7-8 to TRBJ2-7, with 7 bases lining up with TRBD1. V trimming: 3 bases; J trimming: 7 bases; junction bases outside the gene matches: 15. CDR3 length equals 16 residues. Germline lookup yields CDR1 SGHVS and CDR2 FQNEAQ.

As concerns this clone: The sample holds other DNA sequences that translate to the same CDR3. The chain carries TRBV20-1 and TRBJ2-3; D is unclear. Germline V lookup: CDR1 DFQATT, CDR2 SNEGSKA (reference sequence). Trimming took off 0 bases at V and 5 bases at J, with 3 bases between the two ends. CDR3 length: 11 amino acids. This chain's CDR3 is CSARDLDTQYF. The CDR3 bases are TGCAGTGCTAGAGACCTAGATACGCAGTATTTT.

V usage is TRBV11-2 and J usage is TRBJ2-7; TRBD1 aligns across 7 bases. The V and J ends lost 5 bases and 1 base, in that order; junction bases with no gene match: 5. From germline, CDR1 is SGHAT and CDR2 FQNNGV. The CDR3 is 14 residues long. CDR3 region: CASSAPGQSYEQYF. CDR3 coding DNA: TGTGCCAGCAGCGCGCCGGGACAGTCCTACGAGCAGTACTTC.

V is TRBV5-4 and J is TRBJ2-5; maybe TRBD2 (6 bases). The germline V gene has CDR1 SGHNT and CDR2 YYREEE (reference sequence). This CDR3 spans 15 amino acids. Trimming cost V 4 bases and J 1 base, with 14 bases left between them. The CDR3: CASSPRVGGQETQYF. The DNA for the CDR3 is TGTGCCAGCAGCCCCCGAGTGGGGGGCCAAGAGACCCAGTACTTC.

This CDR3 is CASSFPSGASSYEQYF. For the CDR3, the DNA is TGTGCCAGCAGCTTTCCTAGCGGGGCCAGCTCCTACGAGCAGTACTTC. The chain uses TRBV11-3 and TRBJ2-7; 9 bases match TRBD2. The CDR3 has 16 amino acids. Germline V CDR1 and CDR2: SGHNT, YENEEA. The J segment lost 0 bases and the V segment lost 3 bases, leaving 6 bases of the junction unmatched.

The rearrangement links TRBV5-4 to TRBJ1-5, with D perhaps matching TRBD1 (5 bases). The CDR3 has 16 amino acids. V dropped 1 base and J dropped 5 bases, with 16 bases sitting between them. Germline CDR1 reads SGHNT; CDR2 reads YYREEE (reference sequence). The CDR3 is CASSLFGGTGDQPQHF. CDR3 bases: TGTGCCAGCAGCTTGTTTGGAGGGACCGGCGATCAGCCCCAGCATTTT.

This clone came up a few times. V usage is TRBV30 and J usage is TRBJ1-4; no firm D call. The germline gives CDR1 GTSNPN, CDR2 SVGIG (reference sequence). Trimming pared 0 bases from V and 8 bases from J, leaving 10 bases between. The CDR3 spans 13 residues. The CDR3: CAWSVRTGEKLFF. In DNA, the CDR3 is TGTGCCTGGAGTGTACGGACGGGAGAAAAACTGTTTTTT.

The chain carries TRBV5-1 and TRBJ1-2, with D possibly being TRBD1 (5 bases). The length of the CDR3 is 17 residues. The V end lost 0 bases, the J end lost 5 bases, and 20 bases lay between the germline ends. Germline V gives CDR1 SGHRS, CDR2 YFSETQ. CDR3 in DNA: TGCGCCAGCAGCTTGGGTTCGGGGGAAGTGAGAGGATATGGCTACACCTTC. Translating it yields CASSLGSGEVRGYGYTF.

This rearrangement joins TRBV5-8 to TRBJ1-1; D gene uncertain. The CDR3 sequence is 14 residues long. V dropped 1 base and J dropped 0 bases, with 7 bases sitting between them. Germline V gives CDR1 SGHTS, CDR2 YDEGEE. The CDR3 region is CASSLFQVNTEAFF. For the CDR3, the DNA is TGTGCCAGCAGCTTGTTTCAGGTGAACACTGAAGCTTTCTTT.

This clone occurred a few times. The rearrangement uses TRBV27 and TRBJ1-5; unclear D gene. The CDR3 totals 16 residues. The V end lost 2 bases, the J end lost 0 bases, and 11 bases lay between the germline ends. The germline V gene encodes CDR1 MNHEY and CDR2 SMNVEV (reference sequence). DNA for the CDR3: TGTGCCAGCAGTTTAGGGAGGGAGCTTAGCAATCAGCCCCAGCATTTT. Encoded protein: CASSLGRELSNQPQHF.